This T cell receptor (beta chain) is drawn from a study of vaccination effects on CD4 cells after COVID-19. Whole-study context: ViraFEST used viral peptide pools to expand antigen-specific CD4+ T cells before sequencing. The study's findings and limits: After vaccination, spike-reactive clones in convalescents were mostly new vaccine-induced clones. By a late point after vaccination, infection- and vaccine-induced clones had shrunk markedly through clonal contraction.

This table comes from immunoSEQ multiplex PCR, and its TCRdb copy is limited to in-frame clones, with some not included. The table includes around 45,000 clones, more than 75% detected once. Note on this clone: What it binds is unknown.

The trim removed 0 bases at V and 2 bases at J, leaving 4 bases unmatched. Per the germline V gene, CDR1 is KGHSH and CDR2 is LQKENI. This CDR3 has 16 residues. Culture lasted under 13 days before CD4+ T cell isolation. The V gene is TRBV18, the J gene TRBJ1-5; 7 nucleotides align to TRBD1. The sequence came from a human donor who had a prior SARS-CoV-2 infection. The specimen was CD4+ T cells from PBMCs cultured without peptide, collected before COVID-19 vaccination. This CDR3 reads CASSPPGDRGNQPQHF. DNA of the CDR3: TGTGCCAGCTCACCACCGGGAGACAGGGGCAATCAGCCCCAGCATTTT. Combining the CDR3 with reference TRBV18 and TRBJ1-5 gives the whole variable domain NAGVMQNPRHLVRRRGQEARLRCSPMKGHSHVYWYRQLPEEGLKFMVYLQKENIIDESGMPKERFSAEFPKEGPSILRIQQVVRGDSAAYFCASSPPGDRGNQPQHFGDGTRLSIL.